Included here is one T cell receptor (beta chain) sequence, with context. The germline V gene encodes CDR1 MDHEN and CDR2 SYDVKM. There are 16 residues in the CDR3. J lost 2 bases, V lost 5 bases, and 9 bases had no gene match. This sample is part of a study of blood T cell repertoires in COVID-19. On the study more broadly: The United States, Italy and Spain were the sources of the acute and convalescent COVID-19 samples. Nucleic acid was either cDNA or gDNA, and it came from T cells, B-cell-depleted T cells, or PBMCs.

Under the authors' procedure: Reference gene primer amplification gave estimated nucleated cell counts. Profiled with immunoSEQ multiplex PCR; TCRdb holds only in-frame clones, not every one. The D gene and trimming were derived from the DNA, and the V and J assignments and clone size from that table. This table holds about 380,000 clones, 90% found once. Source material: peripheral blood. The sequence derives from a man aged 18 to 30 with active or convalescent COVID-19. This chain connects TRBV28 to TRBJ2-5; 9 positions agree with TRBD2. Here the CDR3 reads CASSDYLAGVQETQYF. In DNA, the CDR3 is TGTGCCAGCAGTGACTACTTAGCGGGGGTTCAAGAGACCCAGTACTTC.